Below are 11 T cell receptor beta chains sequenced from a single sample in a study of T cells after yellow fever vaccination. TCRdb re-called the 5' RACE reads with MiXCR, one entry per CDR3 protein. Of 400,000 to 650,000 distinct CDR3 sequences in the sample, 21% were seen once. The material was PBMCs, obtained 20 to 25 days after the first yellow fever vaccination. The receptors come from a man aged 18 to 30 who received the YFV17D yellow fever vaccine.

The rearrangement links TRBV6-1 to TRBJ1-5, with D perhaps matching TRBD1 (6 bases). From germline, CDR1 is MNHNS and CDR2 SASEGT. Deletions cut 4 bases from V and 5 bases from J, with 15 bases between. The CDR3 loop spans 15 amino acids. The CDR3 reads CASSVDRSWDQPQHF. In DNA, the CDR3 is TGTGCCAGCAGTGTCGACAGGTCGTGGGATCAGCCCCAGCATTTT.

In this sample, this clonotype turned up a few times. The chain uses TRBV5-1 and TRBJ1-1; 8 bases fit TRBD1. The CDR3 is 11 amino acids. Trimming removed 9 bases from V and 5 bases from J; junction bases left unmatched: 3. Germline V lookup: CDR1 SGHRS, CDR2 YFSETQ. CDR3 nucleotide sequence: TGCGCCACCAGGACAGGGACTGAAGCTTTCTTT. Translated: CATRTGTEAFF.

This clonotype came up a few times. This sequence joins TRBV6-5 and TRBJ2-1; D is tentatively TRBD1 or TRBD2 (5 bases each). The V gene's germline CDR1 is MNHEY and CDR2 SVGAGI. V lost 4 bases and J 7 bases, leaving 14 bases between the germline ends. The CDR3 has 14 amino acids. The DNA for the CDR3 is TGTGCCAGCAGTTCCGGGGACGGAGAGAATGAGCAGTTCTTC. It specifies CASSSGDGENEQFF.

The CDR3 loop reads CASSSDPPATKNIQYF. The CDR3, as DNA: TGCGCCAGCAGCTCAGACCCTCCCGCAACCAAAAACATTCAGTACTTC. This sequence joins TRBV5-1 and TRBJ2-4, with D unresolved. Trimming cost V 3 bases and J 2 bases, with 15 bases left between them. The CDR3 contains 16 residues. Germline CDR1 SGHRS, CDR2 YFSETQ.

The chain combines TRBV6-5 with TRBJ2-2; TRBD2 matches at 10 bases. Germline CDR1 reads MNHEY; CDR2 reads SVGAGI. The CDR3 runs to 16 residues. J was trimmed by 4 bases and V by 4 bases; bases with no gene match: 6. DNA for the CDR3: TGTGCCAGCAGTTCGGGTAGCGGGGGGCGCACCGGGGAGCTGTTTTTT. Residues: CASSSGSGGRTGELFF.

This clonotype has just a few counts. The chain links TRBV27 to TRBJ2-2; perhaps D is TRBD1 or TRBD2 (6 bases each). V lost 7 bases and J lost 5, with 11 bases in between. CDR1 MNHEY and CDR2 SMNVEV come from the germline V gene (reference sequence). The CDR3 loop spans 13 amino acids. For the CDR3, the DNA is TGTGCCAGCAAAGGGGGGTGGACCGGGGAGCTGTTTTTT. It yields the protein CASKGGWTGELFF.

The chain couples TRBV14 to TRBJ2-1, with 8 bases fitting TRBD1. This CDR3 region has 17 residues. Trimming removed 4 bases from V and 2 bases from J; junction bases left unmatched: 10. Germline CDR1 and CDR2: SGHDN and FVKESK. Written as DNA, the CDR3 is TGTGCCAGCAGCCCCCGGGGCCAGGGGGCCCCCTACAATGAGCAGTTCTTC. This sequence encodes CASSPRGQGAPYNEQFF.

The CDR3 DNA sequence: TGTGCCAGCAGCTTGGCCGCCGGGGGCCGGTACAATGAGCAGTTCTTC. This sequence encodes CASSLAAGGRYNEQFF. The rearrangement uses TRBV5-6 and TRBJ2-1; D may correspond to TRBD1 or TRBD2 (6 bases each). V was trimmed by 0 bases and J by 4 bases, leaving 14 bases between them. Per the germline V gene, CDR1 is SGHDT and CDR2 is YYEEEE. The CDR3 spans 16 residues.

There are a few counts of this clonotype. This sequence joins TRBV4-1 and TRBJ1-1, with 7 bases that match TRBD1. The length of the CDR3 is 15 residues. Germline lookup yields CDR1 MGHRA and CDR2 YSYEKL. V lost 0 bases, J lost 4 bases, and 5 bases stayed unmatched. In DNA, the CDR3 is TGCGCCAGCAGCCAAGATGGGGCAGGGGGCACTGAAGCTTTCTTT. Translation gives CASSQDGAGGTEAFF.

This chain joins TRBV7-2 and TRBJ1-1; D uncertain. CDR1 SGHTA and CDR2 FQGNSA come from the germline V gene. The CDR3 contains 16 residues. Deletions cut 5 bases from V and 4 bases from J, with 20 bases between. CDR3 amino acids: CASSKKLGFEGTEAFF. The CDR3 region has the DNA TGTGCCAGCAGCAAAAAGCTGGGGTTTGAAGGCACTGAAGCTTTCTTT.

For the CDR3, the DNA is TGCGCCAGCAGCTCCCCCGGGACTAGCGGGTTCAATGAGCAGTTCTTC. This translates into CASSSPGTSGFNEQFF. V gene TRBV5-1 combines with J gene TRBJ2-1, with TRBD2 identical over 12 bases. The CDR3 runs to 16 residues. Trimming at V came to 3 bases and at J to 6 bases, leaving 7 bases not matched to a gene. The germline V gene encodes CDR1 SGHRS and CDR2 YFSETQ.